This T cell receptor (beta chain) emerged from a study of blood T cells in healthy people across ages. Whole-study findings and limits: Older age went with lower TCR beta diversity per million T cells, in a roughly linear way.

The V gene's germline CDR1 is LGHNT and CDR2 FRNRAP. The V and J ends lost 4 bases and 5 bases, in that order; junction bases with no gene match: 14. The CDR3 runs to 17 residues. As to this clonotype: Its specificity is unknown.

With a J-beta primer mix and a sample-barcoded 5' primer, a second PCR ran about 6 to 11 cycles. One entry per CDR3 protein results from TCRdb running MiXCR on the 5' RACE reads. This table has some 850,000 distinct CDR3 sequences, about a quarter appearing once. These data also formed part of another study, on T cells of mothers and their children. That work states: Every mother produced more than 8.5 million TCR beta CDR3 reads, whereas every child provided about 3 million.

Specimen: blood. The TCR sequence derives from a boy between 10 and 17 years old in good health. The V and J genes are TRBV12-5 and TRBJ2-3; 8 nucleotides line up with TRBD1. The CDR3 DNA sequence: TGTGCTAGTGGTTACATGAAGGGACAGGCCCTGGGAGATACGCAGTATTTT. It is translated as CASGYMKGQALGDTQYF.